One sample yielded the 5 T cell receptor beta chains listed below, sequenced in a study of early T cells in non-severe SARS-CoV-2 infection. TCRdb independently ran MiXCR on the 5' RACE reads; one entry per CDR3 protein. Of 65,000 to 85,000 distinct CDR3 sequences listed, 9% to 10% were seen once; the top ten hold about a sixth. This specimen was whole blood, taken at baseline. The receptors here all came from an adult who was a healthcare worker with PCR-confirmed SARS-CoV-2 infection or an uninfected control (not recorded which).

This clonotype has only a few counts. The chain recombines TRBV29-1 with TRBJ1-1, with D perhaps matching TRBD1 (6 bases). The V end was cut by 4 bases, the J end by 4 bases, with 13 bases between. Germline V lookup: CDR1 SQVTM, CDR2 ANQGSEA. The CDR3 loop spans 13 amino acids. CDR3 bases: TGCAGCGTTGGGGACATACTTGGCACTGAAGCTTTCTTT. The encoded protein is CSVGDILGTEAFF. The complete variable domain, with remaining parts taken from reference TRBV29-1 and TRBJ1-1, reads SAVISQKPSRDICQRGTSLTIQCQVDSQVTMMFWYRQQPGQSLTLIATANQGSEATYESGFVIDKFPISRPNLTFSTLTVSNMSPEDSSIYLCSVGDILGTEAFFGQGTRLTVV.

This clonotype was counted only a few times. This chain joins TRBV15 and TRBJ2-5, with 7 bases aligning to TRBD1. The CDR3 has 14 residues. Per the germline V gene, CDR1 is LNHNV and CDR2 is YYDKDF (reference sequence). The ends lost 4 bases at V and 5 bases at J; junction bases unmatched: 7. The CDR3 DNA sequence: TGTGCCACCAGCACGCCGACAGGGTCGGAGACCCAGTACTTC. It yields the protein CATSTPTGSETQYF.

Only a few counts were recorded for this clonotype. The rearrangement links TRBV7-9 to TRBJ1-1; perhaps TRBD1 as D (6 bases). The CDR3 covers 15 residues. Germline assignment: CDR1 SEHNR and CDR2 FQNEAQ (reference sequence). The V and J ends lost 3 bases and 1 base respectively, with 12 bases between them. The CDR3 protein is CASSLPWGQNTEAFF. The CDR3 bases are TGTGCCAGCAGCTTGCCGTGGGGACAGAACACTGAAGCTTTCTTT.

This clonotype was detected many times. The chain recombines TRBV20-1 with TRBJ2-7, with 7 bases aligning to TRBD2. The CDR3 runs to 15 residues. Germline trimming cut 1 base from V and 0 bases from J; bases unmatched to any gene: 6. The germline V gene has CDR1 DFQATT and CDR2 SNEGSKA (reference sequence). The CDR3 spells CSARGGLTTSYEQYF. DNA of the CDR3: TGCAGTGCTAGAGGGGGACTAACCACCTCCTACGAGCAGTACTTC.

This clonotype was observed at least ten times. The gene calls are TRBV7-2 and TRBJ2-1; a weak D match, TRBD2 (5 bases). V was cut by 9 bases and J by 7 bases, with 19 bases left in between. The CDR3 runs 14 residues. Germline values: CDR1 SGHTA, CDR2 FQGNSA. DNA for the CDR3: TGTGCCAGTGACTACTACCCCGTTATGAATGAGCAGTTCTTC. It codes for CASDYYPVMNEQFF. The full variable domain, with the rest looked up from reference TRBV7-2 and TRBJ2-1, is GAGVSQSPSNKVTEKGKDVELRCDPISGHTALYWYRQSLGQGLEFLIYFQGNSAPDKSGLPSDRFSAERTGGSVSTLTIQRTQQEDSAVYLCASDYYPVMNEQFFGPGTRLTVL.